The clone carrying this T cell receptor (beta chain) was seen only once. The data originate from a study of blood T cell repertoires in COVID-19. The table came from immunoSEQ multiplex PCR; TCRdb's copy has only in-frame clones and leaves some out. The sample includes some 34,000 clones, more than 80% of them seen just once. Germline V gene sequence: CDR1 MNHEY, CDR2 SVGEGT. This CDR3 is 15 amino acids long. Trimming took 5 bases from V and 0 from J; bases not matched to a gene: 5. This chain joins TRBV6-2 or TRBV6-3 and TRBJ2-3; the match to TRBD1 covers 7 bases. The source is a human donor in a cohort sampled during active COVID-19. Input material: peripheral blood. The CDR3 DNA reads TGTGCCAGCAGTACCGGGACAGCTAGCACAGATACGCAGTATTTT. It specifies CASSTGTASTDTQYF.